A single sample gave rise to the 24 T cell receptor beta chains below, sequenced in a study of T cell changes during pregnancy in multiple sclerosis. The data were produced by immunoSEQ multiplex PCR, yet TCRdb's version contains in-frame clones alone and is incomplete. The table shows 55,000 to 95,000 clones, with 85% to 95% occurring only once. Specimen: peripheral blood, collected in the second trimester of pregnancy. Source of these receptors: a female donor in good health, enrolled as a control in a pregnancy study.

The chain has TRBV27 and TRBJ2-1, with a weak D call TRBD1 (5 bases). The V gene's germline CDR1 is MNHEY and CDR2 SMNVEV (reference sequence). V was cut by 1 base and J by 10 bases, with 20 bases left in between. The CDR3 runs to 16 residues. The CDR3 nucleotides read TGTGCCAGCAGTTTATACGCCCCCCCTCCAGGGTTCGAGCAGTTCTTC. Translated, it gives CASSLYAPPPGFEQFF.

Remarks on this clone: The junction departs from the called germline gene at one end, perhaps through a read error. The rearrangement uses TRBV4-3 and TRBJ2-3; a possible D gene is TRBD2 (6 bases). The germline CDR1 and CDR2 sequences are LGHNA and YSLEER. The CDR3 has 14 residues. CDR3 coding DNA: TGCGCCAGCAGCCAACAAGGGACTTTTGGGGTCCTCGATTTT. Translating it yields CASSQQGTFGVLDF.

The V and J genes are TRBV29-1 and TRBJ2-3; TRBD2 aligns across 7 bases. The V gene end was trimmed by 7 bases and the J gene end by 4 bases; junction bases not matched to a gene: 5. Germline V gives CDR1 SQVTM, CDR2 ANQGSEA. CDR3 length: 12 amino acids. CDR3 in DNA: TGCAGCGATTCGGGGGGTTCAGATACGCAGTATTTT. It yields the protein CSDSGGSDTQYF.

This chain uses TRBV7-2 with TRBJ1-2, with D possibly being TRBD1 (5 bases). Trimming took 3 bases from V and 8 from J, leaving 13 bases between them. CDR3 length equals 13 residues. CDR1 is SGHTA, CDR2 FQGNSA, per germline. CDR3 amino acids: CASSFPDIQGYTF. DNA of the CDR3: TGTGCCAGCAGCTTCCCGGACATACAAGGCTACACCTTC. Supplemented by reference TRBV7-2 and TRBJ1-2, the full variable domain reads GAGVSQSPSNKVTEKGKDVELRCDPISGHTALYWYRQSLGQGLEFLIYFQGNSAPDKSGLPSDRFSAERTGGSVSTLTIQRTQQEDSAVYLCASSFPDIQGYTFGSGTRLTVV.

The chain uses TRBV7-6 and TRBJ2-3; TRBD1 is a possible D gene (6 bases). The CDR3 has 14 residues. Trimming stripped 5 bases from V and 2 bases from J, with 11 bases between. Germline V gene data show CDR1 as SGHVS and CDR2 as FNYEAQ. The CDR3: CASSPRDNTDTQYF. CDR3 DNA: TGTGCCAGCAGCCCCCGGGACAACACAGATACGCAGTATTTT.

This chain connects TRBV28 to TRBJ2-7; maybe TRBD1 (6 bases). This CDR3 is built from 15 residues. Germline V gene data show CDR1 as MDHEN and CDR2 as SYDVKM. Trimming left V 3 bases short and J 0 bases short, with 12 bases between. CDR3 DNA sequence: TGTGCCAGCAGTTTGGACACAGGGATCTCCTACGAGCAGTACTTC. Residues: CASSLDTGISYEQYF. Drawing the rest from reference TRBV28 and TRBJ2-7, the complete variable domain is DVKVTQSSRYLVKRTGEKVFLECVQDMDHENMFWYRQDPGLGLRLIYFSYDVKMKEKGDIPEGYSVSREKKERFSLILESASTNQTSMYLCASSLDTGISYEQYFGPGTRLTVT.

This chain uses TRBV30 with TRBJ1-5, with D possibly TRBD1 on 5 matching bases. There are 12 residues in the CDR3. V was shortened by 2 bases and J by 7 bases, with 9 bases between the two germline ends. CDR1 is GTSNPN, CDR2 SVGIG, per germline (reference sequence). CDR3 loop: CAWSRGDQPQHF. For the CDR3, the DNA is TGTGCCTGGAGTCGCGGGGACCAGCCCCAGCATTTT.

This rearrangement joins TRBV19 to TRBJ2-2; D is perhaps TRBD2 (7 bases). The V gene lost 7 bases and the J gene lost 0 bases, with 12 bases spanning the gap. Germline V CDR1 and CDR2: LNHDA, SQIVND (reference sequence). The CDR3 length is 15 residues. The CDR3, as DNA: TGTGCCAGTAAAACAGGGACTACGAACACCGGGGAGCTGTTTTTT. The encoded protein is CASKTGTTNTGELFF.

This rearrangement joins TRBV9 to TRBJ1-4, with unresolved D. V was cut by 0 bases and J by 8 bases, with 14 bases left in between. Germline CDR1 reads SGDLS; CDR2 reads YYNGEE. The CDR3 has 15 amino acids. This CDR3 is CASSVGAASGEKLFF. The CDR3 nucleotides read TGTGCCAGCAGCGTAGGCGCAGCCTCCGGGGAAAAACTGTTTTTT.

This chain links TRBV7-2 with TRBJ1-3; D remains ambiguous. The CDR3 covers 14 residues. CDR1 is SGHTA and CDR2 is FQGNSA in the germline V gene. V dropped 1 base and J dropped 3 bases, with 7 bases sitting between them. The CDR3 spells CASSLGPGGNTIYF. DNA of the CDR3: TGTGCCAGCAGCTTAGGGCCAGGTGGAAACACCATATATTTT.

The chain has TRBV30 and TRBJ1-2; 10 nucleotides match TRBD1. The germline CDR1 and CDR2 sequences are GTSNPN and SVGIG (reference sequence). Trimming removed 5 bases from V and 4 bases from J; junction bases left unmatched: 7. The CDR3 loop spans 14 amino acids. The CDR3 loop reads CAWRGQGEIYGYTF. The DNA for the CDR3 is TGTGCCTGGCGCGGACAGGGGGAAATCTATGGCTACACCTTC.

The CDR3 bases are TGTGCCAGCAGTTTAAGGGGGACAACATACGAGCAGTACTTC. Translated: CASSLRGTTYEQYF. The rearrangement joins TRBV27 to TRBJ2-7, with TRBD1 as a possible D gene (6 bases). CDR1 is MNHEY, CDR2 SMNVEV, per germline (reference sequence). V dropped 2 bases and J dropped 4 bases, with 12 bases sitting between them. There are 14 residues in the CDR3.

V usage is TRBV27 and J usage is TRBJ2-1; no clear D gene. This CDR3 comprises 15 residues. The germline V gene encodes CDR1 MNHEY and CDR2 SMNVEV (reference sequence). V was pared by 0 bases and J by 8 bases, with 14 bases between. CDR3 DNA sequence: TGTGCCAGCAGTTTATCGATCGGCCTAGTTCATGAGCAGTTCTTC. Encoded protein: CASSLSIGLVHEQFF.

The rearrangement uses TRBV6-5 and TRBJ1-2, with D possibly TRBD1 on 5 matching bases. With 0 bases removed from V and 8 bases from J, the gap between germline ends came to 16 bases. The CDR3 runs 15 residues. CDR1 is MNHEY, CDR2 SVGAGI, per germline. CDR3 residues: CASSYSVLSQGGYTF. The CDR3 region has the DNA TGTGCCAGCAGTTACTCTGTCTTATCTCAGGGCGGCTACACCTTC.

The rearrangement uses TRBV7-9 and TRBJ1-1; D uncertain. The V and J ends lost 0 bases and 10 bases respectively, with 9 bases between them. Germline CDR1 reads SEHNR; CDR2 reads FQNEAQ (reference sequence). This CDR3 is built from 12 residues. The CDR3 region has the DNA TGTGCCAGCAGCTTAGCGGGAGAGGGAGCTTTCTTT. It codes for CASSLAGEGAFF.

This sequence joins TRBV4-1 and TRBJ2-6, with no clear D. The germline V gene encodes CDR1 MGHRA and CDR2 YSYEKL. V lost 0 bases to trimming and J lost 2 bases, with 11 bases between them. The CDR3 has 17 residues. CDR3 amino acids: CASSQDRRGAGANVLTF. CDR3 DNA: TGCGCCAGCAGCCAAGATAGGCGCGGCGCTGGGGCCAACGTCCTGACTTTC.

This chain connects TRBV9 to TRBJ1-4; D is unresolved. V shed 0 bases and J shed 6 bases, with 9 bases lying between them. The CDR3 runs 14 residues. The germline CDR1 and CDR2 sequences are SGDLS and YYNGEE. Written as DNA, the CDR3 is TGTGCCAGCAGCGTAGCCCCTAAAGATGAAAAACTGTTTTTT. Its protein is CASSVAPKDEKLFF.

The chain combines TRBV28 with TRBJ1-5, with a tentative D call TRBD1 (5 bases). The CDR3 consists of 15 residues. Looked up from germline, CDR1 is MDHEN and CDR2 is SYDVKM. Deletions cut 6 bases from V and 7 bases from J, with 19 bases between. CDR3 amino acids: CASSSATGDGQPQHF. CDR3 DNA: TGTGCCAGCAGCTCCGCGACGGGGGATGGCCAGCCCCAGCATTTT.

This chain connects TRBV6-5 to TRBJ2-5, with 7 bases fitting TRBD1. The CDR3 totals 16 residues. Germline V CDR1 and CDR2: MNHEY, SVGAGI. Trimming cost V 2 bases and J 2 bases; bases outside gene matches: 8. The CDR3, as DNA: TGTGCCAGCAGTTACAATTTCCTGGGACAGCAAGAGACCCAGTACTTC. Encoded protein: CASSYNFLGQQETQYF.

The rearrangement uses TRBV29-1 and TRBJ1-2; the D is unclear. V was cut by 4 bases and J by 7 bases, with 13 bases left in between. This CDR3 contains 12 residues. The germline V gene has CDR1 SQVTM and CDR2 ANQGSEA. CDR3 nucleotides: TGCAGCGTTGGGGAGGGCGCGGGTGGCTACACCTTC. Its translation is CSVGEGAGGYTF.

V usage is TRBV7-2 and J usage is TRBJ2-7; the D gene is possibly TRBD1 (6 bases). The CDR3 loop spans 15 amino acids. Germline V gene data show CDR1 as SGHTA and CDR2 as FQGNSA. V was clipped by 4 bases and J by 0 bases, with 13 bases between them. In nucleotides, the CDR3 is TGTGCCAGCAGCTCCGACAGGACCCCCTCCTACGAGCAGTACTTC. It codes for CASSSDRTPSYEQYF.

CDR3 sequence reads: CASSSLQGSTEAFF. The DNA of the CDR3 is TGTGCCAGCAGCTCCCTCCAGGGGAGCACTGAAGCTTTCTTT. The chain links TRBV7-9 to TRBJ1-1, with a weak D call TRBD1 (6 bases). Trimming took 4 bases from V and 4 from J, leaving 13 bases between them. CDR3 length: 14 residues. In germline, CDR1 is SEHNR, CDR2 FQNEAQ (reference sequence).

The chain carries TRBV5-1 and TRBJ2-5; 9 bases match TRBD2. Germline lookup yields CDR1 SGHRS and CDR2 YFSETQ. V lost 2 bases, J lost 5 bases, and 7 bases stayed unmatched. This CDR3 is 15 amino acids long. The CDR3, as DNA: TGCGCCAGCAGCTTTGGCGGGGGGGCCGGGGAGACCCAGTACTTC. It translates to CASSFGGGAGETQYF.

The chain links TRBV9 to TRBJ1-5; unclear D gene. The CDR3 loop spans 14 amino acids. Germline CDR1 SGDLS, CDR2 YYNGEE. V lost 4 bases to trimming and J lost 7 bases, with 15 bases between them. CDR3 in amino acids: CASSPYSGGQPQHF. CDR3 nucleotides: TGTGCCAGCAGCCCCTATTCGGGAGGGCAGCCCCAGCATTTT.